This T cell receptor beta chain was captured by sequencing in a study of CD8 T cells in Susac syndrome. J was trimmed by 4 bases and V by 5 bases; bases with no gene match: 2. Per the germline V gene, CDR1 is SGHTA and CDR2 is FQGNSA. CDR3 length: 15 residues. RNA, at about 0.5 to 1 ug, was reverse transcribed with random hexamers. TCRdb reprocessed the immunoSEQ multiplex PCR reads with MiXCR, giving one entry per CDR3 protein. The sample holds about 190,000 distinct CDR3 sequences, approximately 96% seen once. V is TRBV7-2 and J is TRBJ2-2, with 12 nucleotides matching TRBD2. This clonotype was obtained from a human donor with Susac syndrome. Sequenced sample: CD4+ T cells from PBMCs. CDR3 in amino acids: CASSTLAGGTGELFF. In DNA, the CDR3 is TGTGCCAGCAGCACACTAGCGGGGGGCACCGGGGAGCTGTTTTTT.